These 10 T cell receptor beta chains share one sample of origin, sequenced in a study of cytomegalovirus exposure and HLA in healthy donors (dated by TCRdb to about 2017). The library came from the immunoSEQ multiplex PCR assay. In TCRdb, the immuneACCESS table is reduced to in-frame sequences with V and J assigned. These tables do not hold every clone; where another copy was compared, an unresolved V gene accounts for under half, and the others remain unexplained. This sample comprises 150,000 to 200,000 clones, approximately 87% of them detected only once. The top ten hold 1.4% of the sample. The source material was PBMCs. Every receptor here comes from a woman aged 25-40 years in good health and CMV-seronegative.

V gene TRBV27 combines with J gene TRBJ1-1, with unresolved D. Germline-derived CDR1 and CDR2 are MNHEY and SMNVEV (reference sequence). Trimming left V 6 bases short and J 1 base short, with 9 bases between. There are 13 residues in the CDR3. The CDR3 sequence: CASSYVRNTEAFF. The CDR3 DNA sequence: TGTGCCAGCAGCTATGTCCGGAACACTGAAGCTTTCTTT.

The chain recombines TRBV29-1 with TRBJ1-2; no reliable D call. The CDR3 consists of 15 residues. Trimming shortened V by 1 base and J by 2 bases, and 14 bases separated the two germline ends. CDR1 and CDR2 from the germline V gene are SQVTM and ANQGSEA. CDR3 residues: CSVEAVATPNYGYTF. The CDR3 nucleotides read TGCAGCGTTGAAGCGGTAGCGACACCCAACTATGGCTACACCTTC.

The CDR3 sequence: CASIQGARQGEQYF. The CDR3 region has the DNA TGTGCCAGCATCCAGGGGGCGCGACAAGGAGAGCAGTACTTC. The gene calls are TRBV6-1 and TRBJ2-7, with 8 nucleotides matching TRBD1. CDR1 and CDR2 (germline): MNHNS, SASEGT. The V and J ends lost 7 bases and 7 bases, in that order; junction bases with no gene match: 12. This CDR3 spans 14 amino acids.

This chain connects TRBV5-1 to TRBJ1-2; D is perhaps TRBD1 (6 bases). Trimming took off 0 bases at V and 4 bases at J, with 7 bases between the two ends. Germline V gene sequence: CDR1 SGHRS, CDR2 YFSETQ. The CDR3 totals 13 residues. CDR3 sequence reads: CASSLGRGYGYTF. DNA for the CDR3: TGCGCCAGCAGCTTGGGCAGGGGCTATGGCTACACCTTC.

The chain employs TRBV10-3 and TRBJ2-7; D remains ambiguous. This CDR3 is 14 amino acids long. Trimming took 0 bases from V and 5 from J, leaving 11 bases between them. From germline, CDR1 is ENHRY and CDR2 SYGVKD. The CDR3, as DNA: TGTGCCATCAGTGAGTCCAGGTTGCTCGACGAGCAGTACTTC. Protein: CAISESRLLDEQYF.

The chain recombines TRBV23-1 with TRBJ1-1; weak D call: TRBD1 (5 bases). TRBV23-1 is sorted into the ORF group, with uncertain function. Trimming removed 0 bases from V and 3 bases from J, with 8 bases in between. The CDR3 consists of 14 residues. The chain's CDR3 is CASSQSGGDTEAFF. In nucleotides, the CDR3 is TGCGCCAGCAGTCAATCGGGGGGGGACACTGAAGCTTTCTTT.

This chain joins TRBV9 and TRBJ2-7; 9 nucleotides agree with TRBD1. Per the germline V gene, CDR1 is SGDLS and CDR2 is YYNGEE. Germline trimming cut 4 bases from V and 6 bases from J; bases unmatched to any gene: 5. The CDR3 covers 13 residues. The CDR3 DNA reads TGTGCCAGCAGCACCTCGACAGGGGGCGAGCAGTACTTC. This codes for CASSTSTGGEQYF.

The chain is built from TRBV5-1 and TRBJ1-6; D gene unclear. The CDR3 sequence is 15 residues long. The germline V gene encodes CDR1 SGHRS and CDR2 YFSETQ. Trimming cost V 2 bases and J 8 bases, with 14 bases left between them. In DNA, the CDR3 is TGCGCCAGCAGCTTTGGTTTCGAGACATATTCACCCCTCCACTTT. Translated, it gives CASSFGFETYSPLHF. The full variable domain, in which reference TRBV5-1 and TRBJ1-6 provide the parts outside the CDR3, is KAGVTQTPRYLIKTRGQQVTLSCSPISGHRSVSWYQQTPGQGLQFLFEYFSETQRNKGNFPGRFSGRQFSNSRSEMNVSTLELGDSALYLCASSFGFETYSPLHFGNGTRLTVT.

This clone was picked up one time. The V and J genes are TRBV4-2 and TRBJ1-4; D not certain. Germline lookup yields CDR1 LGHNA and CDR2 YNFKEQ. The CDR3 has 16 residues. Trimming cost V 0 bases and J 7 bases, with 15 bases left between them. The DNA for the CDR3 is TGTGCCAGCAGCCAAGAGCGATTAAATTTTGGTGAAAAACTGTTTTTT. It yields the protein CASSQERLNFGEKLFF.

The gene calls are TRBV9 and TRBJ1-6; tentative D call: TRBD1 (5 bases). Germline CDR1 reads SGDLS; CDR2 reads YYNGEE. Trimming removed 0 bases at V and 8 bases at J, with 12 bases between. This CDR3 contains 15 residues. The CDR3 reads CASSVDRGVHSPLHF. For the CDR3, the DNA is TGTGCCAGCAGCGTAGACCGGGGGGTGCATTCACCCCTCCACTTT.